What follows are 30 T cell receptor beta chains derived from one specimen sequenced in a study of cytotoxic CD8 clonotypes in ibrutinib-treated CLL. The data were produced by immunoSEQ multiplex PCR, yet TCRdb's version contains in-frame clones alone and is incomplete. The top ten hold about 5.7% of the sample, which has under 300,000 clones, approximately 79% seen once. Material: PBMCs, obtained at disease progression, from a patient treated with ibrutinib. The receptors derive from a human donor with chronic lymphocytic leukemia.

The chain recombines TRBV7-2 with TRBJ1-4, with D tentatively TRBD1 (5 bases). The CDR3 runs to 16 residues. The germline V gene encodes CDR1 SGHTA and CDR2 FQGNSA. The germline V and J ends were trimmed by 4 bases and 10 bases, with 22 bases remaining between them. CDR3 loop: CASSSTWGGSVGKLFF. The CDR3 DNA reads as TGTGCCAGCAGCTCCACATGGGGGGGGTCGGTTGGAAAACTGTTTTTT.

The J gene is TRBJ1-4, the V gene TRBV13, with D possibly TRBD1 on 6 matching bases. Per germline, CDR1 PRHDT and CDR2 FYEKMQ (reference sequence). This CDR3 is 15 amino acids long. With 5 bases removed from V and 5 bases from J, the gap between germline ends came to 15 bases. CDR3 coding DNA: TGTGCCAGCAGCCACTCCGGGACACGCAATGAAAAACTGTTTTTT. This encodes CASSHSGTRNEKLFF.

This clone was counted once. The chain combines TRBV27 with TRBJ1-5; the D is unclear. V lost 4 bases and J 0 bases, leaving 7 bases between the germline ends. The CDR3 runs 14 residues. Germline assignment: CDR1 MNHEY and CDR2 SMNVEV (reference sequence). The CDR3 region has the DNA TGTGCCAGCAGTTCACGTAATAGCAATCAGCCCCAGCATTTT. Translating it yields CASSSRNSNQPQHF.

The CDR3 DNA is TGTGCCAGCAGCGGGGCGGGGGCTAACTCCTACGAGCAGTACTTC. As protein: CASSGAGANSYEQYF. The rearrangement joins TRBV5-4 to TRBJ2-7, with D perhaps matching TRBD2 (7 bases). V was clipped by 4 bases and J by 0 bases, with 14 bases between them. Germline V gene data show CDR1 as SGHNT and CDR2 as YYREEE (reference sequence). The CDR3 loop spans 15 amino acids.

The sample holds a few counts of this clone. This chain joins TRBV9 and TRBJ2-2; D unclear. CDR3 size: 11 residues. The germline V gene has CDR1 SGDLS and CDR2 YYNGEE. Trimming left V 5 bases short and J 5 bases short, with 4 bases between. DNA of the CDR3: TGTGCCAGCAGAGCAACCGGGGAGCTGTTTTTT. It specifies CASRATGELFF.

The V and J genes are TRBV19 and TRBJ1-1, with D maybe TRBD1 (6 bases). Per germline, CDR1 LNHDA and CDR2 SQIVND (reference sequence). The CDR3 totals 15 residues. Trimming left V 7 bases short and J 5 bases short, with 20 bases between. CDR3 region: CASTPGGRYRTEAFF. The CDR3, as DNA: TGTGCCAGTACCCCTGGGGGGCGCTATCGTACTGAAGCTTTCTTT.

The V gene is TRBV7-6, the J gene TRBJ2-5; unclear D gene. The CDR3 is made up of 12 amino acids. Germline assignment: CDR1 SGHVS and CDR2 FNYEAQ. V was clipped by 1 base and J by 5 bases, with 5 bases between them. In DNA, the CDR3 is TGTGCCAGCAGCTTAGGAGAGGAGACCCAGTACTTC. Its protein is CASSLGEETQYF.

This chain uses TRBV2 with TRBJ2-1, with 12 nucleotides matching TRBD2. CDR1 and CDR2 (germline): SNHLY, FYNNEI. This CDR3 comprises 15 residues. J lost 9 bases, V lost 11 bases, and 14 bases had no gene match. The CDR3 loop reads CAGSLGLAGGGEQFF. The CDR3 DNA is TGTGCCGGGTCTCTGGGACTAGCGGGCGGGGGTGAGCAGTTCTTC.

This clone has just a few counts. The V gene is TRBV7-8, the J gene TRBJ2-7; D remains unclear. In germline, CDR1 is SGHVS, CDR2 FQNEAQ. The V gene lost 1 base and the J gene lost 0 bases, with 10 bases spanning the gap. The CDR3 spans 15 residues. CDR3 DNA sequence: TGTGCCAGCAGCTTAGGCACTTCCAGCTCCTACGAGCAGTACTTC. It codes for CASSLGTSSSYEQYF.

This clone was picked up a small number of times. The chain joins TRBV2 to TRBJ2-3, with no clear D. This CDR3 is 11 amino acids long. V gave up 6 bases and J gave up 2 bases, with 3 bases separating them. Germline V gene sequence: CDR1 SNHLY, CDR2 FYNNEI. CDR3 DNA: TGTGCCAGCAGCCTCACAGATACGCAGTATTTT. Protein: CASSLTDTQYF.

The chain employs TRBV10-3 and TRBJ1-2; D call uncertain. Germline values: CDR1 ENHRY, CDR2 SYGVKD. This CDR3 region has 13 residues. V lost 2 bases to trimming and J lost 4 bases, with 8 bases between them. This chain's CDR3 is CAISEPLPYGYTF. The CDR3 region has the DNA TGTGCCATCAGTGAGCCACTCCCCTATGGCTACACCTTC.

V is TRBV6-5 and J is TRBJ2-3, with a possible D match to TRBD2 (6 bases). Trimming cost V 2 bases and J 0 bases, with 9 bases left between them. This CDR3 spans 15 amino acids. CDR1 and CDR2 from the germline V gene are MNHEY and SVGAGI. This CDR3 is CASSYLAGSTDTQYF. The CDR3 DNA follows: TGTGCCAGCAGTTACCTGGCGGGGAGCACAGATACGCAGTATTTT.

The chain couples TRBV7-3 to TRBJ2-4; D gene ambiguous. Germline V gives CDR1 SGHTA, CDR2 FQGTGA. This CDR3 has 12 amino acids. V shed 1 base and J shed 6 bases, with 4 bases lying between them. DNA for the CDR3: TGTGCCAGCAGCTTAAGCGGAAACATTCAGTACTTC. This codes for CASSLSGNIQYF.

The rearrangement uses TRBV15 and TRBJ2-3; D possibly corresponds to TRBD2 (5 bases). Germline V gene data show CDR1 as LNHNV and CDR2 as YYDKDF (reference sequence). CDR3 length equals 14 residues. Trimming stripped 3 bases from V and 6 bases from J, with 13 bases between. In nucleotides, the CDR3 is TGTGCCACCAGCAGTGCCAAACCGGGGGATACGCAGTATTTT. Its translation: CATSSAKPGDTQYF.

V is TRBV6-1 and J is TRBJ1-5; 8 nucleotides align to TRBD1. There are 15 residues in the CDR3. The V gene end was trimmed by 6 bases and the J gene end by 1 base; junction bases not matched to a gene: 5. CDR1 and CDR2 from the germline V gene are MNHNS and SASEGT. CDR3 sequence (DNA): TGTGCCAGCAGCCTGCGACAGGGGAGCAATCAGCCCCAGCATTTT. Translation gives CASSLRQGSNQPQHF.

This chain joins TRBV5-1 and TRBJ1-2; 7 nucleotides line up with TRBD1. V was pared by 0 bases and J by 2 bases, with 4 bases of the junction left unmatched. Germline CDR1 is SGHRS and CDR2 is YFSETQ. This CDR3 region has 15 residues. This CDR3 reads CASSLAGTANYGYTF. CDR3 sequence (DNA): TGCGCCAGCAGCTTGGCCGGGACAGCCAACTATGGCTACACCTTC.

CDR3 DNA sequence: TGTGCCAGCTCTTGGAGCTCCTACGAGCAGTACTTC. Translating gives CASSWSSYEQYF. The J gene is TRBJ2-7, the V gene TRBV18; D unclear. V gave up 6 bases and J gave up 0 bases, with 6 bases separating them. This CDR3 has 12 residues. CDR1 and CDR2 (germline): KGHSH, LQKENI.

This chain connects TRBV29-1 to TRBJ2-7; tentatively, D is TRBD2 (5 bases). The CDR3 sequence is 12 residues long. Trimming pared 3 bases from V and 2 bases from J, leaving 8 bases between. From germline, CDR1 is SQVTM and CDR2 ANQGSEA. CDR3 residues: CSVDEGTYEQYF. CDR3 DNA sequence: TGCAGCGTTGATGAGGGTACCTACGAGCAGTACTTC.

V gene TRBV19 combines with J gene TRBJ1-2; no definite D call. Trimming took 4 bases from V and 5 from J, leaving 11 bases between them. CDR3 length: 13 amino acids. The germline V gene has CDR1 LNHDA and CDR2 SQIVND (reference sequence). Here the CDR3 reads CASSTSPLYGYTF. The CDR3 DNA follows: TGTGCCAGTAGTACCTCGCCCTTATATGGCTACACCTTC.

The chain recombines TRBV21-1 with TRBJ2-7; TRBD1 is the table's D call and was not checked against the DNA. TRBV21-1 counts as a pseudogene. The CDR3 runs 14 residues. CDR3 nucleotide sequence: TGTGCCAGCAGCTGCCGGGACAGGGGGAACGAGCAGTACTTC. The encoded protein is CASSCRDRGNEQYF.

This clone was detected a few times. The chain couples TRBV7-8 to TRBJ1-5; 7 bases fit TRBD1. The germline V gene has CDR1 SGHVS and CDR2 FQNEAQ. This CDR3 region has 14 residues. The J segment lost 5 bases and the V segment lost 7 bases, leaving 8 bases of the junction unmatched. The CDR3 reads CASNSQGGDQPQHF. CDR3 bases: TGTGCCAGCAACTCTCAGGGGGGAGATCAGCCCCAGCATTTT.

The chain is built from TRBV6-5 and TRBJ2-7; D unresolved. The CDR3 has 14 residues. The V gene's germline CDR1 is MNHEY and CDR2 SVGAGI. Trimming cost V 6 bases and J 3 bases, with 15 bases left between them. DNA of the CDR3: TGTGCCAGCAGCCGAGGAGTCCTGAGCTACGAGCAGTACTTC. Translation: CASSRGVLSYEQYF.

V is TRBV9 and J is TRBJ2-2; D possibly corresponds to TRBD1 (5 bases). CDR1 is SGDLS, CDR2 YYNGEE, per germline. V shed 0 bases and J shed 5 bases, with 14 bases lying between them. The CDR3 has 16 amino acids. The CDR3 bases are TGTGCCAGCAGCGTAGATGTGGGGCTGAGGACCGGGGAGCTGTTTTTT. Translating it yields CASSVDVGLRTGELFF.

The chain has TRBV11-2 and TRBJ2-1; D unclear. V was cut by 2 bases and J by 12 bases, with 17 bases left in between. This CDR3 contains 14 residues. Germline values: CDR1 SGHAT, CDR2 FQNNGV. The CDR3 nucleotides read TGTGCCAGCAGCTTAATAACAGCCTCCGATGCGCAGTTCTTC. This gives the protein CASSLITASDAQFF. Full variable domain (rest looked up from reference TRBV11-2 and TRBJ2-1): EAGVAQSPRYKIIEKRQSVAFWCNPISGHATLYWYQQILGQGPKLLIQFQNNGVVDDSQLPKDRFSAERLKGVDSTLKIQPAKLEDSAVYLCASSLITASDAQFFGPGTRLTVL.

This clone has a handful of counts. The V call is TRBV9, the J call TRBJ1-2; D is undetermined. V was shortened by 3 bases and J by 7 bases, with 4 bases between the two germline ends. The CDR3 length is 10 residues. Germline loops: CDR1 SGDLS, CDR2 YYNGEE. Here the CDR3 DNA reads TGTGCCAGCAGCGCCCTTGGCTACACCTTC. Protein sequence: CASSALGYTF.

The CDR3 DNA is TGTGCCAGCAGTAACCTCAGGGAAAAACTGTTTTTT. This sequence encodes CASSNLREKLFF. This sequence joins TRBV6-5 and TRBJ1-4, with D hard to call. This CDR3 spans 12 amino acids. Germline-derived CDR1 and CDR2 are MNHEY and SVGAGI. Trimming stripped 5 bases from V and 8 bases from J, with 9 bases between.

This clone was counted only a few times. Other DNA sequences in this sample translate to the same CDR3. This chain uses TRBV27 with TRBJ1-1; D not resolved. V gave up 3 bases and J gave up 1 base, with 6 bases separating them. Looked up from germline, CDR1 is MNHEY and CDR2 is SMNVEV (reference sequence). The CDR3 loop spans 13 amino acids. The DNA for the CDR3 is TGTGCCAGCAGTTTGGGGAGGAACACTGAAGCTTTCTTT. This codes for CASSLGRNTEAFF.

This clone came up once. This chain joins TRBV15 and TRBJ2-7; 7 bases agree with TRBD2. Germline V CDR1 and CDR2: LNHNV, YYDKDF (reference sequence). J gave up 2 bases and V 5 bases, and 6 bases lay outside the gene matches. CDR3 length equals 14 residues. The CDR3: CATSRGGVAYEQYF. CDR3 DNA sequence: TGTGCCACCAGCCGGGGAGGGGTAGCCTACGAGCAGTACTTC.

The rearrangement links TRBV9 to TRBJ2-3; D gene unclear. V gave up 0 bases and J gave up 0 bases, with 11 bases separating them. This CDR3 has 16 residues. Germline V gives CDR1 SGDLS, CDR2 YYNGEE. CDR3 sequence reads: CASSVDWLSSTDTQYF. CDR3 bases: TGTGCCAGCAGCGTAGACTGGCTTTCTAGCACAGATACGCAGTATTTT.

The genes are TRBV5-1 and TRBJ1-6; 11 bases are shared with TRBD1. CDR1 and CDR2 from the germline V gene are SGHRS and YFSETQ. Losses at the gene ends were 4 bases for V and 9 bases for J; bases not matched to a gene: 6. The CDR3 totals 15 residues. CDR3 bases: TGCGCCAGCAGCCTCGGACAGGGGGCAGGTTCACCCCTCCACTTT. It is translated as CASSLGQGAGSPLHF.